A selection of T cell receptor beta chains follows, all from one sample in a study of cytomegalovirus exposure and HLA in healthy donors. This table comes from immunoSEQ multiplex PCR, and its TCRdb copy is limited to in-frame clones, with some not included. The data show about 96,000 clones, roughly 74% seen once. Sequencing was performed on PBMCs. The receptors here all came from a woman in her seventies in good health and CMV-seropositive. Both conserved end residues are part of each CDR3. A D gene is named only where the DNA matches it firmly. Clone size is stated in some rows and not others, as once, few, many or a class when expanded.

j_call,d_call,cdr3_length,v_call,clone_size,cdr3_aa,cdr3_nt
TRBJ2-7,-,13,TRBV2,-,CASILDTSYEQYF,TGTGCCAGCATCCTCGACACCTCCTACGAGCAGTACTTC
TRBJ1-3,-,16,TRBV5-1,-,CASSLAAIGSGNTIYF,TGCGCCAGCAGCTTGGCCGCGATCGGCTCTGGAAACACCATATATTTT
TRBJ2-1,-,14,TRBV5-1,-,CASSLAWPANEQFF,TGCGCCAGCAGCTTGGCCTGGCCTGCCAATGAGCAGTTCTTC
TRBJ1-1,TRBD1,16,TRBV7-9,-,CSSSPPLRQGNTEAFF,TGTTCCAGCAGCCCCCCCCTCAGACAGGGGAACACTGAAGCTTTCTTT
TRBJ2-7,TRBD2,13,TRBV5-1,-,CASSLAGRYEQYF,TGCGCCAGCAGCTTAGCGGGAAGGTACGAGCAGTACTTC
TRBJ2-1,-,15,TRBV7-3,-,CASSLTFGSGNEQFF,TGTGCCAGCAGCTTAACGTTCGGGAGCGGCAATGAGCAGTTCTTC
TRBJ1-1,-,13,TRBV7-7,-,CASSRQRGTEAFF,TGTGCTAGCAGCAGACAGCGAGGCACTGAAGCTTTCTTT
TRBJ2-7,TRBD1,15,TRBV15,few,CATSRGADRAYEQYF,TGTGCCACCAGCAGAGGGGCTGACAGGGCCTACGAGCAGTACTTC
TRBJ1-4,-,14,TRBV7-2,few,CASSLGGANEKLFF,TGTGCCAGCAGCTTGGGGGGGGCTAATGAAAAACTGTTTTTT
TRBJ1-6,TRBD1,14,TRBV28,-,CASSLPGQPISLHF,TGTGCCAGCAGTCTACCGGGACAGCCCATTTCCCTCCACTTT
TRBJ1-1,-,13,TRBV4-2,few,CASSHAENTEAFF,TGTGCCAGCAGCCACGCAGAGAACACTGAAGCTTTCTTT
TRBJ2-2,TRBD1,16,TRBV4-2,-,CASSQGDRGRTGELFF,TGTGCCAGCAGCCAAGGGGACAGGGGGCGTACCGGGGAGCTGTTTTTT
TRBJ1-4,-,14,TRBV10-3,few,CAIRNDIRDEKLFF,TGTGCCATCAGGAATGACATCAGGGATGAAAAACTGTTTTTT
TRBJ2-5,-,14,TRBV4-2,-,CASSRDQGQETQYF,TGTGCCAGCAGCCGAGATCAGGGACAAGAGACCCAGTACTTC
TRBJ1-6,-,15,TRBV28,few,CASSLIQGMDSPLHF,TGTGCCAGCAGTTTAATCCAGGGGATGGATTCACCCCTCCACTTT
TRBJ2-7,-,11,TRBV28,-,CASSALYEQYF,TGTGCCAGCAGTGCACTCTACGAGCAGTACTTC
TRBJ1-4,TRBD1,12,TRBV30,-,CAWDRVNEKLFF,TGTGCCTGGGACAGGGTTAATGAAAAACTGTTTTTT
TRBJ1-3,TRBD1,18,TRBV7-9,-,CASSLGWDRGRSGNTIYF,TGTGCCAGCAGCTTGGGGTGGGACAGGGGCCGCTCTGGAAACACCATATATTTT
TRBJ1-1,TRBD1,14,TRBV16,-,CASSLGQGDTEAFF,TGTGCCAGCAGCCTCGGGCAGGGGGACACTGAAGCTTTCTTT
TRBJ2-7,-,12,TRBV27,-,CASSLQGGEQYF,TGTGCCAGCAGTTTACAGGGTGGAGAGCAGTACTTC
TRBJ1-5,-,14,TRBV6-1,-,CASSEGTGVKPQHF,TGTGCCAGCAGTGAAGGGACTGGGGTAAAGCCCCAGCATTTT
TRBJ1-2,-,14,TRBV7-8,-,CASSFRGSSNGYTF,TGTGCCAGCAGCTTTAGAGGGTCATCCAATGGCTACACCTTC
TRBJ2-3,-,15,TRBV4-3,-,CASSYTGSGTDTQYF,TGCGCCAGCAGCTATACAGGGTCAGGCACAGATACGCAGTATTTT
TRBJ1-1,-,14,TRBV6-1,-,CASSEFLRGTEAFF,TGTGCCAGCAGTGAATTTCTTAGGGGGACTGAAGCTTTCTTT
TRBJ2-1,-,15,TRBV5-4,-,CASSEGGGIYNEQFF,TGTGCCAGCAGCGAGGGGGGAGGGATCTACAATGAGCAGTTCTTC
TRBJ2-3,TRBD2,16,TRBV10-3,-,CATRRRGSGATDTQYF,TGTGCCACCCGCCGTCGAGGTAGCGGGGCAACAGATACGCAGTATTTT
TRBJ2-1,-,16,TRBV6-1,few,CASSAMGVSSYNEQFF,TGTGCCAGCAGTGCTATGGGAGTAAGCTCCTACAATGAGCAGTTCTTC
TRBJ2-1,TRBD2,13,TRBV5-5,-,CASRQAGGGEQFF,TGTGCCAGCAGGCAGGCGGGGGGTGGGGAGCAGTTCTTC
TRBJ2-7,-,15,TRBV5-1,-,CASSLELAAVYEQYF,TGCGCCAGCAGCTTGGAATTAGCAGCCGTCTACGAGCAGTACTTC
TRBJ2-2,-,14,TRBV10-3,-,CAISANEDTGELFF,TGTGCCATCAGTGCGAACGAGGACACCGGGGAGCTGTTTTTT
TRBJ1-2,TRBD1,17,TRBV10-3,once,CAISESNRGTANYGYTF,TGTGCCATCAGTGAGTCGAACAGGGGGACGGCTAACTATGGCTACACCTTC
TRBJ1-5,-,14,TRBV6-1,-,CASSEAAWNQPQHF,TGTGCCAGCAGTGAAGCGGCCTGGAATCAGCCCCAGCATTTT
TRBJ2-2,TRBD2,15,TRBV5-1,-,CASSGLAGNTGELFF,TGCGCCAGCAGCGGACTAGCGGGAAACACCGGGGAGCTGTTTTTT
TRBJ2-7,-,16,TRBV5-4,-,CASSRGGSTTSYEQYF,TGTGCCAGCAGCCGCGGAGGGTCAACTACCTCCTACGAGCAGTACTTC
TRBJ2-7,TRBD1,12,TRBV7-3,-,CASSGGQGEQYF,TGTGCCAGCAGCGGCGGACAGGGGGAGCAGTACTTC
TRBJ1-6,TRBD1,17,TRBV19,once,CASSILGQGGYNSPLHF,TGTGCCAGTAGTATCCTGGGACAGGGGGGATATAATTCACCCCTCCACTTT
TRBJ2-7,TRBD1,14,TRBV11-2,-,CASRLGQGSYEQYF,TGTGCCAGCAGATTGGGACAGGGATCCTACGAGCAGTACTTC
TRBJ2-7,-,13,TRBV6-1,-,CASSPAQGYEQYF,TGTGCCAGCTCCCCGGCGCAGGGATACGAGCAGTACTTC
TRBJ1-2,TRBD1,15,TRBV28,-,CASSSNAGGAYGYTF,TGTGCCAGCAGTTCAAACGCAGGGGGCGCGTATGGCTACACCTTC
TRBJ1-2,-,14,TRBV4-3,-,CASSQLREGDGYTF,TGCGCCAGCAGCCAACTCCGTGAGGGGGATGGCTACACCTTC
TRBJ2-7,TRBD1,14,TRBV12-5,-,CASGGTGEVDEQYF,TGTGCTAGTGGGGGGACAGGGGAGGTCGACGAGCAGTACTTC
TRBJ2-2,TRBD2,15,TRBV27,-,CASSLGREGTGELFF,TGTGCCAGCAGTTTAGGGCGGGAGGGCACCGGGGAGCTGTTTTTT
TRBJ2-7,TRBD1,16,TRBV6-1,-,CASSDSGTGGEYEQYF,TGTGCCAGCAGTGATTCCGGGACAGGGGGCGAGTACGAGCAGTACTTC
TRBJ2-5,-,17,TRBV4-1,-,CASSQVLPAGPQETQYF,TGCGCCAGCAGCCAAGTCCTTCCGGCAGGGCCCCAAGAGACCCAGTACTTC
TRBJ1-2,TRBD1,15,TRBV5-5,-,CASSLARGRGYGYTF,TGTGCCAGCAGCTTGGCGAGGGGGCGAGGCTATGGCTACACCTTC
TRBJ1-1,-,13,TRBV4-2,few,CASSQDLDTEAFF,TGTGCCAGCAGCCAAGATCTAGACACTGAAGCTTTCTTT